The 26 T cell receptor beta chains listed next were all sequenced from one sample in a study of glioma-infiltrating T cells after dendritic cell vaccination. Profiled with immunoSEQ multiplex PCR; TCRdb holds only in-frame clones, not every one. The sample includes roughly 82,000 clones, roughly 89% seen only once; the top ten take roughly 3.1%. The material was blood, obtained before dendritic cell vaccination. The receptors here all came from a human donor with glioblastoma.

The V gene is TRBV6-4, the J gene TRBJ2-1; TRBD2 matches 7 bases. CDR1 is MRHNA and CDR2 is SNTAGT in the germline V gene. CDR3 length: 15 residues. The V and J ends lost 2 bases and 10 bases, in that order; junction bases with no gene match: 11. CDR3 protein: CASSDGPGGIGEQFF. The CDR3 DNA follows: TGTGCCAGCAGTGACGGCCCGGGAGGCATAGGGGAGCAGTTCTTC.

The CDR3 coding sequence is TGTGCCAGCAGCTTCGACCCTGGAGCAGAAGAGACCCAGTACTTC. As protein: CASSFDPGAEETQYF. The genes are TRBV7-2 and TRBJ2-5; D remains ambiguous. Trimming took 3 bases from V and 3 from J, leaving 14 bases between them. The CDR3 loop spans 15 amino acids. The V gene's germline CDR1 is SGHTA and CDR2 FQGNSA.

CDR3 loop: CASSQSGQGRGADTQYF. CDR3 nucleotide sequence: TGCGCCAGCAGTCAATCGGGACAGGGAAGAGGCGCAGATACGCAGTATTTT. The chain links TRBV23-1 to TRBJ2-3, with TRBD1 matching over 9 bases. TRBV23-1 is marked as an open reading frame, function uncertain. V was pared by 0 bases and J by 4 bases, with 8 bases of the junction left unmatched. CDR3 size: 17 residues.

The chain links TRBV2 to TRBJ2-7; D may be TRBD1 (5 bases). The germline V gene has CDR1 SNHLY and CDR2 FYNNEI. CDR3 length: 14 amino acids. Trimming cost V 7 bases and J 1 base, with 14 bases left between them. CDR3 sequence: CASNKQVQSYEQYF. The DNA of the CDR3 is TGTGCCAGCAATAAACAGGTCCAGTCCTACGAGCAGTACTTC.

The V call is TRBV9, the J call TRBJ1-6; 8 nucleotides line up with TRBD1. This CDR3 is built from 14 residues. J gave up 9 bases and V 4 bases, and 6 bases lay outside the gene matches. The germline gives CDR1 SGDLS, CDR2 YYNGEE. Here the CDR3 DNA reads TGTGCCAGCAGCTCGAGGACAGGGCCTTCACCCCTCCACTTT. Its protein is CASSSRTGPSPLHF.

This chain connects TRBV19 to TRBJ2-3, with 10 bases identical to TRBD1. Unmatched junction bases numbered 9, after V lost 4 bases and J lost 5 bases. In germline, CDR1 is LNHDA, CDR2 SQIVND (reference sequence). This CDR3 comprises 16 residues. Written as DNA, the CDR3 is TGTGCCAGTAGTACTACCGGGACAGGGGTCGGAGATACGCAGTATTTT. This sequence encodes CASSTTGTGVGDTQYF. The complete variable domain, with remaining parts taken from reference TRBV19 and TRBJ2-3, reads DGGITQSPKYLFRKEGQNVTLSCEQNLNHDAMYWYRQDPGQGLRLIYYSQIVNDFQKGDIAEGYSVSREKKESFPLTVTSAQKNPTAFYLCASSTTGTGVGDTQYFGPGTRLTVL.

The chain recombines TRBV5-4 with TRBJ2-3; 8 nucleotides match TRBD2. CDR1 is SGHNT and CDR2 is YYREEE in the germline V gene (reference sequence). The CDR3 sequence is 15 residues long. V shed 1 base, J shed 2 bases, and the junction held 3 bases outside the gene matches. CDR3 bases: TGTGCCAGCAGCTTGATCGGGAGGGCCACAGATACGCAGTATTTT. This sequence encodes CASSLIGRATDTQYF.

CDR3 loop: CATSDRLGSEAFF. As DNA, the CDR3 is TGTGCCACCTCGGACAGGTTGGGCTCTGAAGCTTTCTTT. J is TRBJ1-1 and V is TRBV2; 7 bases are a match to TRBD1. This CDR3 has 13 amino acids. V lost 10 bases to trimming and J lost 6 bases; unmatched junction nucleotides: 11. Per the germline V gene, CDR1 is SNHLY and CDR2 is FYNNEI.

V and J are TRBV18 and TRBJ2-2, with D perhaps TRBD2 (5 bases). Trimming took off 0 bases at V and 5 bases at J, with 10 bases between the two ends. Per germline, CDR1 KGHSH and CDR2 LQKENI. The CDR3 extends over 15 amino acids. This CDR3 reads CASSPPYSGTGELFF. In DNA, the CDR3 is TGTGCCAGCTCACCACCGTACAGCGGAACCGGGGAGCTGTTTTTT.

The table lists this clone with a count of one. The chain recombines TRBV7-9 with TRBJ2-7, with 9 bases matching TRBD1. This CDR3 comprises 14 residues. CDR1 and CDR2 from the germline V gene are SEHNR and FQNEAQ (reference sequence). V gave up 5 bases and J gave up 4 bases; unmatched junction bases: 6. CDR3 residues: CASSPGTGSYEQYF. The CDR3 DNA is TGTGCCAGCAGCCCCGGGACAGGGTCATACGAGCAGTACTTC.

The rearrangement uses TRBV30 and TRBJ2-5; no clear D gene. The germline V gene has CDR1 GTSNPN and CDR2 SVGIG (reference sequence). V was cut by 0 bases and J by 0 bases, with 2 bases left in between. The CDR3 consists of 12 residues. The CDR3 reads CAWSVNQETQYF. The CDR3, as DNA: TGTGCCTGGAGTGTTAACCAAGAGACCCAGTACTTC.

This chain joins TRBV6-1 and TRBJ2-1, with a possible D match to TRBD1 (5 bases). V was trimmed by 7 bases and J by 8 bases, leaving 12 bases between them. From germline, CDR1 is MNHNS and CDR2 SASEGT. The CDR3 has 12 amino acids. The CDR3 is CASTLKGDEQFF. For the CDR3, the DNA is TGTGCCAGCACCCTAAAAGGGGATGAGCAGTTCTTC.

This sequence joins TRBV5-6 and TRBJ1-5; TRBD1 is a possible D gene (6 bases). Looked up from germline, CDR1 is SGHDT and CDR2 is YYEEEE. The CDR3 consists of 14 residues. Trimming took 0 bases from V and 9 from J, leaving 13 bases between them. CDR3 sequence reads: CASSLGQAETPQHF. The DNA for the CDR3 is TGTGCCAGCAGCTTGGGACAGGCAGAAACGCCCCAGCATTTT.

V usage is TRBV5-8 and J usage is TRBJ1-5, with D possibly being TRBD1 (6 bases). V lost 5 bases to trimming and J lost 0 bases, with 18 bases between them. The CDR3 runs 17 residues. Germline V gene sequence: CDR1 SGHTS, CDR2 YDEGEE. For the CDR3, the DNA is TGTGCCAGCAGACATGGGACATCAAGTTATAGCAATCAGCCCCAGCATTTT. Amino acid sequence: CASRHGTSSYSNQPQHF.

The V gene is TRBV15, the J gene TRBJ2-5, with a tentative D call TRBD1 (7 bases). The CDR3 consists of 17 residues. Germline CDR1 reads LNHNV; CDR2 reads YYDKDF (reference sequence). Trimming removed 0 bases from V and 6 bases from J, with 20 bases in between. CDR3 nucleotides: TGTGCCACCAGCAGAGATCTAGCCGGGCAGGGGGGTCAGACCCAGTACTTC. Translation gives CATSRDLAGQGGQTQYF.

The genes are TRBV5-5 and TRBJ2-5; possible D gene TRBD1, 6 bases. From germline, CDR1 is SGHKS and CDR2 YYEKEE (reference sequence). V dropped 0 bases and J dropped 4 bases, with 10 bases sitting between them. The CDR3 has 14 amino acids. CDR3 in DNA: TGTGCCAGCAGCTTGGATTGGGGGCGAGAGACCCAGTACTTC. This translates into CASSLDWGRETQYF.

The CDR3 region is CAWSVREGLETQYF. For the CDR3, the DNA is TGTGCCTGGAGTGTACGGGAAGGGTTGGAGACCCAGTACTTC. This chain joins TRBV30 and TRBJ2-5; the D gene is possibly TRBD2 (5 bases). V shed 0 bases and J shed 5 bases, with 13 bases lying between them. CDR1 and CDR2 from the germline V gene are GTSNPN and SVGIG (reference sequence). The CDR3 covers 14 residues.

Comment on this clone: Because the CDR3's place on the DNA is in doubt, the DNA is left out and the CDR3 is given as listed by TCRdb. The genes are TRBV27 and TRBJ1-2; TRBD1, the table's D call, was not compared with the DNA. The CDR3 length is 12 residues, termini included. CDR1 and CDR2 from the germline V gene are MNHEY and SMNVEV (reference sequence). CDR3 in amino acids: CASSFGQGAPTF.

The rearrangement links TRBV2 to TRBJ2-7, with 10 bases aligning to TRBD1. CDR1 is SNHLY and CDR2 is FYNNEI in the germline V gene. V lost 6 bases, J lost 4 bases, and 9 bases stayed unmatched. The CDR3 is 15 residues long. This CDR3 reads CASRDRGFISYEQYF. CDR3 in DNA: TGTGCCAGCAGGGACAGGGGGTTTATCAGTTACGAGCAGTACTTC. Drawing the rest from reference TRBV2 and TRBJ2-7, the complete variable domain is EPEVTQTPSHQVTQMGQEVILRCVPISNHLYFYWYRQILGQKVEFLVSFYNNEISEKSEIFDDQFSVERPDGSNFTLKIRSTKLEDSAMYFCASRDRGFISYEQYFGPGTRLTVT.

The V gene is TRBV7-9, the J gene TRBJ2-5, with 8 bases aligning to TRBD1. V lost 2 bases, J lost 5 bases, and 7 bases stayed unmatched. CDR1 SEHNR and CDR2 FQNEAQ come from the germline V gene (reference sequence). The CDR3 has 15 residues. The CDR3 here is CASSLSAGGTETQYF. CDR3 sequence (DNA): TGTGCCAGCAGCTTAAGCGCAGGGGGCACGGAGACCCAGTACTTC. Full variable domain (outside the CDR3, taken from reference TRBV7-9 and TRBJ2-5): DTGVSQNPRHKITKRGQNVTFRCDPISEHNRLYWYRQTLGQGPEFLTYFQNEAQLEKSRLLSDRFSAERPKGSFSTLEIQRTEQGDSAMYLCASSLSAGGTETQYFGPGTRLLVL.

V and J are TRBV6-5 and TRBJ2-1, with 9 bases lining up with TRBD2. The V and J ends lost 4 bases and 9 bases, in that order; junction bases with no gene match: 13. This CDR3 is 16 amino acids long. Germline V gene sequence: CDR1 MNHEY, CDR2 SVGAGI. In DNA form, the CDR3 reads TGTGCCAGCAGTTCCCTAGCGGGAAGAGGGTCGGGTGAGCAGTTCTTC. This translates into CASSSLAGRGSGEQFF.

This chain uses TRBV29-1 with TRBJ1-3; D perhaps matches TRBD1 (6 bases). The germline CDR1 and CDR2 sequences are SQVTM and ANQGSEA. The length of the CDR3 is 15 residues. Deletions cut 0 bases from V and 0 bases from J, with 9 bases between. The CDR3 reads CSVEDQGTSGNTIYF. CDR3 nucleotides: TGCAGCGTTGAAGATCAGGGGACCTCTGGAAACACCATATATTTT.

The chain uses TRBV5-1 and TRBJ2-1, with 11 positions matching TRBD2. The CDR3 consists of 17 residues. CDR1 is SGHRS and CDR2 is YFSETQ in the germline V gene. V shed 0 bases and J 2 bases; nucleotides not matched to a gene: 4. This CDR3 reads CASSLGSSGGTYNEQFF. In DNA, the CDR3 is TGCGCCAGCAGCTTGGGTTCTAGCGGGGGGACCTACAATGAGCAGTTCTTC.

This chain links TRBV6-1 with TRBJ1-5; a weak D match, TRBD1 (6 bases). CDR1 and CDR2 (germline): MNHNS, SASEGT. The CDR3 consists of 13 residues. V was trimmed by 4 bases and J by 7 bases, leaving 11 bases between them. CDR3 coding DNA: TGTGCCAGCAGTGGCGGACAGAGGCAGCCCCAGCATTTT. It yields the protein CASSGGQRQPQHF.

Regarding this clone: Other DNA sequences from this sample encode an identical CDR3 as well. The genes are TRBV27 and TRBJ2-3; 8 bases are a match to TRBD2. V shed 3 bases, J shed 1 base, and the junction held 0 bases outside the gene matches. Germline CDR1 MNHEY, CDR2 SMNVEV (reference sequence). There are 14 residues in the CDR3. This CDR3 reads CASSFSGGTDTQYF. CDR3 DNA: TGTGCCAGCAGTTTTAGCGGGGGCACAGATACGCAGTATTTT.

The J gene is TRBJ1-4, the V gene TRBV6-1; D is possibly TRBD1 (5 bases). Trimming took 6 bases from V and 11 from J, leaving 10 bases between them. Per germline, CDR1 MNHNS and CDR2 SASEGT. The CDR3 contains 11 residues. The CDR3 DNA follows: TGTGCCAGCAGGACGGAGGGGAAACTGTTTTTT. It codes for CASRTEGKLFF.